Listed here are 19 T cell receptor beta chains from one sample, sequenced in a study of blood T cells in healthy people across ages. The second PCR ran roughly 7 to 11 cycles with a sample-barcoded 5' primer and J-beta primers. One entry per CDR3 protein, called by TCRdb with MiXCR from the 5' RACE reads. Of hundreds of thousands of distinct CDR3 sequences detected, 55% to 75% appear once; the ten largest clones hold 20% to 25%. Input material: blood. These receptors were taken from a man aged 30-40 years in good health.

The table lists this clonotype with a few counts. The V call is TRBV14, the J call TRBJ2-5; a possible D gene is TRBD1 (6 bases). Germline-derived CDR1 and CDR2 are SGHDN and FVKESK. V lost 3 bases, J lost 2 bases, and 13 bases lay in between. This CDR3 region has 15 residues. DNA for the CDR3: TGTGCCAGCAGCCAGCAAAGGACAGTTCAAGAGACCCAGTACTTC. Protein product: CASSQQRTVQETQYF.

This chain uses TRBV5-6 with TRBJ1-2; D possibly corresponds to TRBD1 (5 bases). Germline lookup yields CDR1 SGHDT and CDR2 YYEEEE. V lost 6 bases and J lost 1, with 16 bases in between. The CDR3 loop spans 15 amino acids. CDR3 sequence reads: CASNSRVGGNYGYTF. CDR3 in DNA: TGTGCCAGCAACTCCCGAGTTGGGGGTAACTATGGCTACACCTTC.

This chain joins TRBV20-1 and TRBJ1-1; no clear D. Trimming took 7 bases from V and 1 from J, leaving 10 bases between them. This CDR3 comprises 12 residues. CDR1 is DFQATT and CDR2 is SNEGSKA in the germline V gene (reference sequence). CDR3 in DNA: TGCAGTGTCACACAGCCGAACACTGAAGCTTTCTTT. Amino acid sequence: CSVTQPNTEAFF.

This clonotype has only a few counts. The rearrangement uses TRBV20-1 and TRBJ2-2; 12 positions match TRBD2. Germline CDR1 reads DFQATT; CDR2 reads SNEGSKA (reference sequence). V was pared by 1 base and J by 2 bases, with 11 bases of the junction left unmatched. CDR3 size: 19 residues. The CDR3 region is CSARGAVTSGSSNTGELFF. The CDR3 DNA is TGCAGTGCTAGAGGAGCCGTGACTAGCGGGAGTTCTAACACCGGGGAGCTGTTTTTT.

The chain uses TRBV7-9 and TRBJ2-1; 9 positions agree with TRBD2. The J segment lost 4 bases and the V segment lost 5 bases, leaving 9 bases of the junction unmatched. The germline V gene encodes CDR1 SEHNR and CDR2 FQNEAQ (reference sequence). The CDR3 spans 16 residues. The CDR3 protein is CASSQDSGLAYNEQFF. CDR3 DNA: TGTGCCAGCAGCCAAGACTCCGGACTAGCGTACAATGAGCAGTTCTTC.

This chain joins TRBV6-1 and TRBJ2-3, with a tentative D call TRBD2 (5 bases). In germline, CDR1 is MNHNS, CDR2 SASEGT. V was shortened by 4 bases and J by 5 bases, with 13 bases between the two germline ends. The length of the CDR3 is 14 residues. The DNA for the CDR3 is TGTGCCAGCAGTGTAACTAGACGTGGAGATACGCAGTATTTT. The encoded protein is CASSVTRRGDTQYF.

In its sample, this clonotype was seen a few times. This chain links TRBV20-1 with TRBJ1-2, with D unclear. Trimming took 0 bases from V and 4 from J, leaving 12 bases between them. Germline CDR1 is DFQATT and CDR2 is SNEGSKA (reference sequence). This CDR3 is built from 14 residues. CDR3: CSARDAARGYGYTF. The CDR3 nucleotides read TGCAGTGCTAGAGATGCGGCGAGAGGCTATGGCTACACCTTC.

The chain couples TRBV7-3 to TRBJ2-3, with D possibly TRBD2 on 6 matching bases. Looked up from germline, CDR1 is SGHTA and CDR2 is FQGTGA. The germline V and J ends were trimmed by 6 bases and 6 bases, with 16 bases remaining between them. This CDR3 comprises 14 residues. The CDR3 DNA reads as TGTGCCAGCAGTTTTAGCGGTTCGTCCGATACGCAGTATTTT. It is translated as CASSFSGSSDTQYF. The full variable domain, completed using reference TRBV7-3 and TRBJ2-3, is GAGVSQTPSNKVTEKGKYVELRCDPISGHTALYWYRQSLGQGPEFLIYFQGTGAADDSGLPNDRFFAVRPEGSVSTLKIQRTERGDSAVYLCASSFSGSSDTQYFGPGTRLTVL.

This clonotype appeared once. J is TRBJ1-1 and V is TRBV4-2; 7 positions agree with TRBD1. The J segment lost 3 bases and the V segment lost 0 bases, leaving 7 bases of the junction unmatched. The length of the CDR3 is 16 residues. Looked up from germline, CDR1 is LGHNA and CDR2 is YNFKEQ. The DNA of the CDR3 is TGTGCCAGCAGCCAAGAGCGACAGGGTTCGGACACTGAAGCTTTCTTT. This sequence encodes CASSQERQGSDTEAFF.

V is TRBV6-1 and J is TRBJ2-4; tentatively, D is TRBD1 (6 bases). V dropped 3 bases and J dropped 3 bases, with 12 bases sitting between them. CDR3 length equals 15 residues. Germline loops: CDR1 MNHNS, CDR2 SASEGT. The CDR3 DNA reads as TGTGCCAGCAGTGATGTGGGGGCGGGCAAAAACATTCAGTACTTC. Translating it yields CASSDVGAGKNIQYF.

V is TRBV7-3 and J is TRBJ2-7; 7 bases align to TRBD2. The last part of the DNA fits TRBJ2-1 better; the J call may be wrong. This CDR3 has 14 residues. Germline V CDR1 and CDR2: SGHTA, FQGTGA. The CDR3 nucleotides read TGTGCCAGCAGCTCGTATGCTAGCGGAGCGGAGCAGTTCTTC. As protein: CASSSYASGAEQFF.

Turning to this clonotype: This may arise from a read error, as a much more abundant clone is one base away. In DNA, the CDR3 is TGCAGTGCTAGAGCTTTCGGAAGGGCGGATGAGCAGTACTTC. It encodes CSARAFGRADEQYF. The chain links TRBV20-1 to TRBJ2-5; no clear D gene. The CDR3 totals 14 residues. Germline CDR1 and CDR2: DFQATT and SNEGSKA (reference sequence). V was clipped by 1 base and J by 11 bases, with 20 bases between them.

This clonotype was seen more than once but under ten times. The rearrangement uses TRBV20-1 and TRBJ2-1; 8 bases fit TRBD2. Germline V gene lookup returns CDR1 DFQATT and CDR2 SNEGSKA (reference sequence). The CDR3 consists of 15 residues. After removal of 2 bases from V and 4 bases from J, the junction contained 7 bases not matched to a gene. CDR3 amino acids: CSARPPAGGYNEQFF. In DNA, the CDR3 is TGCAGTGCTAGACCGCCTGCGGGGGGTTACAATGAGCAGTTCTTC.

The sample holds a few counts of this clonotype. This sequence joins TRBV20-1 and TRBJ2-4, with D perhaps assigned TRBD1 or TRBD2 (5 bases each). V lost 1 base, J lost 2 bases, and 9 bases lay in between. The CDR3 length is 14 residues. Germline lookup yields CDR1 DFQATT and CDR2 SNEGSKA (reference sequence). This CDR3 is CSARGGIPKNIQYF. The CDR3 DNA reads as TGCAGTGCTAGAGGGGGGATTCCCAAAAACATTCAGTACTTC.

V usage is TRBV3-1 and J usage is TRBJ2-7; 7 bases agree with TRBD2. The closer fit of TRBJ2-5 to the DNA end suggests the J call may be wrong. Germline lookup yields CDR1 LGHDT and CDR2 YNNKEL (reference sequence). This CDR3 spans 16 amino acids. CDR3 protein: CASSQSLAGRGKTQYF. DNA for the CDR3: TGTGCCAGCAGCCAGTCCTTAGCGGGCCGGGGGAAGACCCAGTACTTC.

The chain carries TRBV4-1 and TRBJ2-1; tentative D call: TRBD1 (6 bases). Germline V lookup: CDR1 MGHRA, CDR2 YSYEKL. Deletions cut 6 bases from V and 4 bases from J, with 19 bases between. The CDR3 totals 16 residues. CDR3 bases: TGCGCCAGCAGGGAATCCGGACAGAGCCTGTACAATGAGCAGTTCTTC. Its protein product is CASRESGQSLYNEQFF.

Notes on this clonotype: Being one base from a much bigger clone, this may be a read error. V is TRBV7-2 and J is TRBJ2-5; TRBD2 is a possible D gene (5 bases). The CDR3 length is 14 residues. Looked up from germline, CDR1 is SGHTA and CDR2 is FQGNSA. The CDR3 nucleotides read TGTGCCAGCAGCTTAGAGCTCCGGGAAGAGACCCAGTCCTTC. Translating gives CASSLELREETQSF.

The chain recombines TRBV7-2 with TRBJ2-3, with TRBD1 matching 10 bases. CDR1 is SGHTA, CDR2 FQGNSA, per germline. The CDR3 is made up of 15 amino acids. Losses at the gene ends were 5 bases for V and 6 bases for J; bases not matched to a gene: 8. The CDR3 region is CASSPRDRGFDTQYF. For the CDR3, the DNA is TGTGCCAGCAGCCCCCGGGACAGGGGTTTTGATACGCAGTATTTT.

The chain recombines TRBV7-3 with TRBJ2-1; 8 nucleotides line up with TRBD2. V lost 3 bases to trimming and J lost 4 bases; unmatched junction nucleotides: 5. This CDR3 has 15 amino acids. The germline V gene has CDR1 SGHTA and CDR2 FQGTGA. The DNA of the CDR3 is TGTGCCAGCAGCTTTTCAGCGGGAGAGTACAATGAGCAGTTCTTC. Protein sequence: CASSFSAGEYNEQFF.